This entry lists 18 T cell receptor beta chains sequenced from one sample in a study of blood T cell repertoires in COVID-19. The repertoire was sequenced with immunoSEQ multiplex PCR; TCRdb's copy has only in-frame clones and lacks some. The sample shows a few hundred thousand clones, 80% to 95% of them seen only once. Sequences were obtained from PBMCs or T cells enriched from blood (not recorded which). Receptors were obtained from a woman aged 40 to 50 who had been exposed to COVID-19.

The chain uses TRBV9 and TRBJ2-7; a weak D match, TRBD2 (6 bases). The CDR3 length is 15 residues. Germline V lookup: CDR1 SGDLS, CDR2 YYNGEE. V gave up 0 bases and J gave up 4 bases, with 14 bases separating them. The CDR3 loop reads CASSVGLAREYEQYF. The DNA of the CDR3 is TGTGCCAGCAGCGTAGGTCTAGCGAGGGAATACGAGCAGTACTTC.

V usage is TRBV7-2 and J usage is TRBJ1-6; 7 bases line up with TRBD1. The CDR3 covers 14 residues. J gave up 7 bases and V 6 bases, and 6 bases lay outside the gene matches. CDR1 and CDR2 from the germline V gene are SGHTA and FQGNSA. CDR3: CASRRDSLNSPLHF. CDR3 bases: TGTGCCAGCAGGAGGGACAGTCTAAATTCACCCCTCCACTTT.

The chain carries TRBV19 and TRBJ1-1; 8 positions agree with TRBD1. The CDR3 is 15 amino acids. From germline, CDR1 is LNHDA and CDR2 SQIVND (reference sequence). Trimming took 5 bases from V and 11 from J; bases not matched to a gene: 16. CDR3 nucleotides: TGTGCCAGTAGTTCCCGAACTCGGACAGGGCGACAGGCTTTCTTT. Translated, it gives CASSSRTRTGRQAFF.

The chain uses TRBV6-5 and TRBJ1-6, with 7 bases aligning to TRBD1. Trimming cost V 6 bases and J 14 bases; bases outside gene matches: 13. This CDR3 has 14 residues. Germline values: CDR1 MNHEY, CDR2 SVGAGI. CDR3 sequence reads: CASSPGQGVQTLHF. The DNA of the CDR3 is TGTGCCAGCAGCCCGGGTCAGGGGGTACAGACCCTCCACTTT.

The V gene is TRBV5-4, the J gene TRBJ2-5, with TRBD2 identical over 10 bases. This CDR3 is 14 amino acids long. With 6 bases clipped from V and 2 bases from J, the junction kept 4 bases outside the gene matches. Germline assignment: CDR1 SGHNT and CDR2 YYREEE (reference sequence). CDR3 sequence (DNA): TGTGCCAGCACCAAAGCGGGGGGGCAAGAGACCCAGTACTTC. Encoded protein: CASTKAGGQETQYF.

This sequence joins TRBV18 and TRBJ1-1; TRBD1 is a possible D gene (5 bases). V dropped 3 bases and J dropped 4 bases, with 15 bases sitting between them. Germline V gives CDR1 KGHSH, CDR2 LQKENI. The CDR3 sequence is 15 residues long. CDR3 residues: CASSPGRGAPTEAFF. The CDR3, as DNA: TGTGCCAGCTCACCCGGACGCGGGGCCCCCACTGAAGCTTTCTTT.

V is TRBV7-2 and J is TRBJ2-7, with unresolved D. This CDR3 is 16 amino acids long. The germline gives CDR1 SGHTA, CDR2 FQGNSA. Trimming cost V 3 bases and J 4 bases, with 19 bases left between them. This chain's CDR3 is CASSLEPLGVSYEQYF. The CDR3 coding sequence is TGTGCCAGCAGCTTGGAGCCGCTAGGAGTTTCTTACGAGCAGTACTTC.

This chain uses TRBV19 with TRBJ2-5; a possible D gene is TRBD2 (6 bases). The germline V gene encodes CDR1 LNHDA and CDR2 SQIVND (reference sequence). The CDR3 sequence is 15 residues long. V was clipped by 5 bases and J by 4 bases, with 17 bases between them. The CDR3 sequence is CASSLGGTLRETQYF. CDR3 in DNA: TGTGCCAGTAGTTTAGGTGGGACTCTAAGAGAGACCCAGTACTTC.

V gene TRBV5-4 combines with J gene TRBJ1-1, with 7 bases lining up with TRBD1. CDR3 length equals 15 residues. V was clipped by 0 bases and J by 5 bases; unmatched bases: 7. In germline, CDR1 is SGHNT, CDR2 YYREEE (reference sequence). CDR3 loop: CASSLEGALRTEAFF. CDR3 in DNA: TGTGCCAGCAGCTTGGAGGGGGCATTACGGACTGAAGCTTTCTTT.

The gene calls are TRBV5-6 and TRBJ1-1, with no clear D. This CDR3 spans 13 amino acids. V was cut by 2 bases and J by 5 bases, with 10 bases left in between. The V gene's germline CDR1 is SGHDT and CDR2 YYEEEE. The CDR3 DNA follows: TGTGCCAGCAGCTTAGACCGGGGTACTGAAGCTTTCTTT. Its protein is CASSLDRGTEAFF.

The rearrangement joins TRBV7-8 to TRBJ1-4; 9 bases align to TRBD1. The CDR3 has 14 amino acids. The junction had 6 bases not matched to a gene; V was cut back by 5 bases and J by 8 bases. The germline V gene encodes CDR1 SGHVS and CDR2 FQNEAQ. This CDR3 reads CASSNRDRAEKLFF. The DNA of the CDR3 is TGTGCCAGCAGCAACCGGGACAGGGCGGAAAAACTGTTTTTT.

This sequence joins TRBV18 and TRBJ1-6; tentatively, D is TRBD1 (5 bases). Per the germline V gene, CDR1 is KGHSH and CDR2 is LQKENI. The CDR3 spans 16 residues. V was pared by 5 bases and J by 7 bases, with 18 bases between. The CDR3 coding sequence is TGTGCCAGCTCATCAACTCATAGCGGGGGAAATTCACCCCTCCACTTT. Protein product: CASSSTHSGGNSPLHF.

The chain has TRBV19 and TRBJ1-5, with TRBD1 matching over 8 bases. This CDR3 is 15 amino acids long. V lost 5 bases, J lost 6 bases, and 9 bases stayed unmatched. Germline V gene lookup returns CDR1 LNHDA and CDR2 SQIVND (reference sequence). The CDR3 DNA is TGTGCCAGTAGTCTTTCGACAGGGGCGGGTCAGCCCCAGCATTTT. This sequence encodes CASSLSTGAGQPQHF.

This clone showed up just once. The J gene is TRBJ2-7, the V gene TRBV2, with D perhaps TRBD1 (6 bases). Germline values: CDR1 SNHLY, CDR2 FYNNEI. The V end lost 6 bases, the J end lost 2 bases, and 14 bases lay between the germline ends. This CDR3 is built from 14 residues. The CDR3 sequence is CASSQGSQAYEQYF. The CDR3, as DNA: TGTGCCAGCAGCCAGGGGTCGCAGGCCTACGAGCAGTACTTC.

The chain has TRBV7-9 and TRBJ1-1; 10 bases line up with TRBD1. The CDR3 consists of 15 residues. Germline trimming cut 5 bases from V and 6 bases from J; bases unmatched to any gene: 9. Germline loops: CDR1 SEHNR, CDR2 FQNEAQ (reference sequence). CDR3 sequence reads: CASSAFGQGVSEAFF. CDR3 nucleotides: TGTGCCAGCAGCGCATTTGGACAGGGGGTATCTGAAGCTTTCTTT.

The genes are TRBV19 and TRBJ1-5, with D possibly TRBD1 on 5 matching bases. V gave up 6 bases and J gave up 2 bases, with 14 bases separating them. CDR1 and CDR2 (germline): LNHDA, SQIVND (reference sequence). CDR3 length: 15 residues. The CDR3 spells CASRPTGEGNQPQHF. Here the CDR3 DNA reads TGTGCCAGTAGACCCACGGGGGAGGGCAATCAGCCCCAGCATTTT.

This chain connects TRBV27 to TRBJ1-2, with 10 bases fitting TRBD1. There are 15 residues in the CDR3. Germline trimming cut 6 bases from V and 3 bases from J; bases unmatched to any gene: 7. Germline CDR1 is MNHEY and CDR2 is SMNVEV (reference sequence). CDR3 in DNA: TGTGCCAGCAGACCTGACAGGGGGCTATACTATGGCTACACCTTC. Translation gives CASRPDRGLYYGYTF.

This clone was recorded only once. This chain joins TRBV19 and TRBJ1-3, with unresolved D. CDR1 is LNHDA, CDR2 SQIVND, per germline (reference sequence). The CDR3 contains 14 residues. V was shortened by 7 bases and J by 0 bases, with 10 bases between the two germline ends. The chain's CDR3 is CASKVASSGNTIYF. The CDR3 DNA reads TGTGCCAGTAAGGTGGCTAGCTCTGGAAACACCATATATTTT.